Listed below are T cell receptor beta chains from one sample, sequenced in a study of CD8+ T cells in alopecia areata. Generated by immunoSEQ multiplex PCR, the TCRdb table keeps only in-frame clones and is missing some. The table lists over 150,000 clones, over 45% of them singletons. Sequencing was performed on CD4+ T cells sorted from blood, taken at week 24, from a patient treated with tofacitinib. Receptors originate from a human donor with alopecia areata. The CDR3 runs from the conserved cysteine through the conserved F or W. The D gene is left open where the match is weak. Only some rows state a clone size, as once, few, many or a class for expanded clones.

cdr3_length: 14
clone_size: -
d_call: TRBD1
j_call: TRBJ2-7
v_call: TRBV11-2
cdr3_nt: TGTGCCAGCAGCTTCGACAGGGGGTACTACGAGCAGTACTTC
cdr3_aa: CASSFDRGYYEQYF

cdr3_length: 14
clone_size: few
d_call: -
j_call: TRBJ2-7
v_call: TRBV5-1
cdr3_nt: TGCGCCAGCAGCTTGACTGAGGAGCCCTACGAGCAGTACTTC
cdr3_aa: CASSLTEEPYEQYF

cdr3_length: 15
clone_size: -
d_call: -
j_call: TRBJ2-5
v_call: TRBV18
cdr3_nt: TGTGCCAGCTCACCACCGGATCGCCTGAAAGAGACCCAGTACTTC
cdr3_aa: CASSPPDRLKETQYF

cdr3_length: 15
clone_size: few
d_call: TRBD1
j_call: TRBJ2-2
v_call: TRBV6-5
cdr3_nt: TGTGCCAGCAGTTTCGGGACAGAATTCACCGGGGAGCTGTTTTTT
cdr3_aa: CASSFGTEFTGELFF

cdr3_length: 12
clone_size: few
d_call: -
j_call: TRBJ1-5
v_call: TRBV29-1
cdr3_nt: TGCAGCGTTGAAACAGGGAATCAGCCCCAGCATTTT
cdr3_aa: CSVETGNQPQHF

cdr3_length: 15
clone_size: -
d_call: -
j_call: TRBJ1-6
v_call: TRBV7-9
cdr3_nt: TGTGCCAGCAGCCAAGGGGGGCTAAGGAATTCACCCCTCCACTTT
cdr3_aa: CASSQGGLRNSPLHF

cdr3_length: 16
clone_size: -
d_call: -
j_call: TRBJ1-1
v_call: TRBV5-4
cdr3_nt: TGTGCCAGCAGCTCTGACCCCGGACGGAGGAACACTGAAGCTTTCTTT
cdr3_aa: CASSSDPGRRNTEAFF

cdr3_length: 15
clone_size: -
d_call: -
j_call: TRBJ2-1
v_call: TRBV15
cdr3_nt: TGTGCCACCAGCAGAGATGCGGCAGGCTACAATGAGCAGTTCTTC
cdr3_aa: CATSRDAAGYNEQFF

cdr3_length: 16
clone_size: few
d_call: TRBD2
j_call: TRBJ2-3
v_call: TRBV5-4
cdr3_nt: TGTGCCAGCAGCCAGACTAGCGGGAGATTTCCGGATACGCAGTATTTT
cdr3_aa: CASSQTSGRFPDTQYF

cdr3_length: 14
clone_size: -
d_call: TRBD1
j_call: TRBJ1-5
v_call: TRBV27
cdr3_nt: TGTGCCAGCAGTCGACAGGGAGGAGGTCAGCCCCAGCATTTT
cdr3_aa: CASSRQGGGQPQHF

cdr3_length: 14
clone_size: -
d_call: -
j_call: TRBJ2-7
v_call: TRBV23-1
cdr3_nt: TGCGCCAGCAGTCAGCCCGGGCCCGGACACGAGCAGTACTTC
cdr3_aa: CASSQPGPGHEQYF

cdr3_length: 12
clone_size: once
d_call: TRBD1
j_call: TRBJ2-4
v_call: TRBV29-1
cdr3_nt: TGCAGCGTACAAGATCCCGACAGGGGGACGAACTTC
cdr3_aa: CSVQDPDRGTNF

cdr3_length: 16
clone_size: few
d_call: -
j_call: TRBJ2-2
v_call: TRBV2
cdr3_nt: TGTGCCAGCAGTGTAGGGTTTGCAGGGGAAACCGGGGAGCTGTTTTTT
cdr3_aa: CASSVGFAGETGELFF

cdr3_length: 15
clone_size: -
d_call: TRBD2
j_call: TRBJ2-1
v_call: TRBV7-3
cdr3_nt: TGTGCCAGCAGCTTAACTAGCGGGGGGCTTCTGGAGCAGTTCTTC
cdr3_aa: CASSLTSGGLLEQFF

cdr3_length: 13
clone_size: -
d_call: -
j_call: TRBJ2-7
v_call: TRBV27
cdr3_nt: TGTGCCAGCAGTAACAGAGGGCCCTACGAGCAGTACTTC
cdr3_aa: CASSNRGPYEQYF

cdr3_length: 12
clone_size: -
d_call: -
j_call: TRBJ2-1
v_call: TRBV6-5
cdr3_nt: TGTGCCAGCAGTTACAGGGGCGGTGAGCAGTTCTTC
cdr3_aa: CASSYRGGEQFF

cdr3_length: 13
clone_size: few
d_call: -
j_call: TRBJ2-5
v_call: TRBV7-2
cdr3_nt: TGTGCCAGCAGCTTAGTGGGGCAAGAGACCCAGTACTTC
cdr3_aa: CASSLVGQETQYF

cdr3_length: 15
clone_size: -
d_call: -
j_call: TRBJ2-7
v_call: TRBV2
cdr3_nt: TGTGCCAGCAGTGCCGGACCGAGAAAACTCTACGAGCAGTACTTC
cdr3_aa: CASSAGPRKLYEQYF

cdr3_length: 12
clone_size: few
d_call: -
j_call: TRBJ2-3
v_call: TRBV7-2
cdr3_nt: TGTGCCAGCAGCTTGGACACAGATACGCAGTATTTT
cdr3_aa: CASSLDTDTQYF

cdr3_length: 14
clone_size: -
d_call: TRBD1
j_call: TRBJ2-4
v_call: TRBV7-2
cdr3_nt: TGTGCCAGCAGCAAGGACAGGGCCAAAAACATTCAGTACTTC
cdr3_aa: CASSKDRAKNIQYF

cdr3_length: 13
clone_size: -
d_call: -
j_call: TRBJ2-7
v_call: TRBV30
cdr3_nt: TGTGCCTGGAGAACCACGTGGACCTACGAGCAGTACTTC
cdr3_aa: CAWRTTWTYEQYF

cdr3_length: 14
clone_size: -
d_call: -
j_call: TRBJ1-2
v_call: TRBV29-1
cdr3_nt: TGCAGCGTTGAGGAACTCGGACGGTCCTATGGCTACACCTTC
cdr3_aa: CSVEELGRSYGYTF

cdr3_length: 12
clone_size: -
d_call: -
j_call: TRBJ2-1
v_call: TRBV7-7
cdr3_nt: TGTGCCAGCAGCCCAGGGGGGACAAAGCAGTTCTTC
cdr3_aa: CASSPGGTKQFF

cdr3_length: 16
clone_size: few
d_call: TRBD1
j_call: TRBJ2-1
v_call: TRBV10-3
cdr3_nt: TGTGCCATCAGTGAGTCGTCAGGGGGCTCCTACAATGAGCAGTTCTTC
cdr3_aa: CAISESSGGSYNEQFF

cdr3_length: 13
clone_size: -
d_call: -
j_call: TRBJ2-5
v_call: TRBV12-5
cdr3_nt: TGTGCTAGTGGTTTCGGAGGGGACTTGACCCAGTACTTC
cdr3_aa: CASGFGGDLTQYF

cdr3_length: 19
clone_size: few
d_call: TRBD2
j_call: TRBJ2-2
v_call: TRBV30
cdr3_nt: TGTGCCTGGAGTGTCAGAGGTGGGGTAGCGGGAGTATTCACCGGGGAGCTGTTTTTT
cdr3_aa: CAWSVRGGVAGVFTGELFF

cdr3_length: 13
clone_size: -
d_call: TRBD1
j_call: TRBJ2-2
v_call: TRBV29-1
cdr3_nt: TGCAGCGGCTGGACAGGGGGCTCTGGGGAGCTGTTTTTT
cdr3_aa: CSGWTGGSGELFF

cdr3_length: 12
clone_size: -
d_call: TRBD1
j_call: TRBJ1-2
v_call: TRBV2
cdr3_nt: TGTGCCAGCAGCCGACAGGGGTATGGCTACACCTTC
cdr3_aa: CASSRQGYGYTF

cdr3_length: 17
clone_size: -
d_call: TRBD1
j_call: TRBJ2-7
v_call: TRBV23-1
cdr3_nt: TGCGCCAGCAGTCAAGAAGGACAGGACGACTCTACCTACGAGCAGTACTTC
cdr3_aa: CASSQEGQDDSTYEQYF

cdr3_length: 15
clone_size: -
d_call: TRBD2
j_call: TRBJ2-5
v_call: TRBV6-1
cdr3_nt: TGTGCCAGCCACGACAGCGGGAGGGCCGGAGAGACCCAGTACTTC
cdr3_aa: CASHDSGRAGETQYF

cdr3_length: 15
clone_size: -
d_call: TRBD1
j_call: TRBJ2-7
v_call: TRBV7-2
cdr3_nt: TGTGCCAGCAGCTTAACCCGGGACAGCTCCTACGAGCAGTACTTC
cdr3_aa: CASSLTRDSSYEQYF

cdr3_length: 14
clone_size: few
d_call: TRBD1
j_call: TRBJ1-2
v_call: TRBV5-1
cdr3_nt: TGCGCCAGCAGCTCCGGGACAGGAGGTCGAGGCTACACCTTC
cdr3_aa: CASSSGTGGRGYTF

cdr3_length: 15
clone_size: -
d_call: TRBD2
j_call: TRBJ2-5
v_call: TRBV28
cdr3_nt: TGTGCCAGCAGTTTGGGAGGGAGGCCAGGAGAGACCCAGTACTTC
cdr3_aa: CASSLGGRPGETQYF

cdr3_length: 15
clone_size: -
d_call: TRBD2
j_call: TRBJ2-3
v_call: TRBV7-3
cdr3_nt: TGTGCCAGCAGCCCGCTGACTAGCGGGAGGGCCACGCAGTATTTT
cdr3_aa: CASSPLTSGRATQYF

cdr3_length: 15
clone_size: -
d_call: -
j_call: TRBJ1-2
v_call: TRBV10-3
cdr3_nt: TGTGCCATCAGTGAGTCGGCAGCTACTAACTATGGCTACACCTTC
cdr3_aa: CAISESAATNYGYTF

cdr3_length: 13
clone_size: -
d_call: TRBD1
j_call: TRBJ2-7
v_call: TRBV28
cdr3_nt: TGTGCCAGCAGGCGAGGGACAGGGTACGAGCAGTACTTC
cdr3_aa: CASRRGTGYEQYF

cdr3_length: 15
clone_size: few
d_call: TRBD1
j_call: TRBJ2-7
v_call: TRBV10-3
cdr3_nt: TGTGCCATCAGTGATCGTACAGGGGGCACCTACGAGCAGTACTTC
cdr3_aa: CAISDRTGGTYEQYF

cdr3_length: 14
clone_size: -
d_call: -
j_call: TRBJ1-2
v_call: TRBV23-1
cdr3_nt: TGCGCCAGCCCACTAGGACCGGGGGAATATGGCTACACCTTC
cdr3_aa: CASPLGPGEYGYTF

cdr3_length: 12
clone_size: few
d_call: -
j_call: TRBJ2-1
v_call: TRBV7-9
cdr3_nt: TGTGCCAGCAGCCGATCCTACAATGAGCAGTTCTTC
cdr3_aa: CASSRSYNEQFF

cdr3_length: 12
clone_size: -
d_call: -
j_call: TRBJ2-3
v_call: TRBV29-1
cdr3_nt: TGCAGCGTTGACGTCCAAACAGATACGCAGTATTTT
cdr3_aa: CSVDVQTDTQYF

cdr3_length: 15
clone_size: -
d_call: -
j_call: TRBJ1-5
v_call: TRBV5-1
cdr3_nt: TGCGCCAGCAGCTTGGGGGACCGTAGCAATCAGCCCCAGCATTTT
cdr3_aa: CASSLGDRSNQPQHF

cdr3_length: 14
clone_size: few
d_call: TRBD1
j_call: TRBJ2-7
v_call: TRBV5-1
cdr3_nt: TGCGCCAGCAGCTTGGAAGGGGGCGAGGACGAGCAGTACTTC
cdr3_aa: CASSLEGGEDEQYF

cdr3_length: 13
clone_size: -
d_call: -
j_call: TRBJ1-2
v_call: TRBV5-1
cdr3_nt: TGCGCCAGCAGCCATTCAGGGTCCTATGGCTACACCTTC
cdr3_aa: CASSHSGSYGYTF

cdr3_length: 15
clone_size: few
d_call: -
j_call: TRBJ1-4
v_call: TRBV19
cdr3_nt: TGTGCCAGTAGTATTTCCGGCCGGTCAAATGAAAAACTGTTTTTT
cdr3_aa: CASSISGRSNEKLFF

cdr3_length: 15
clone_size: once
d_call: TRBD2
j_call: TRBJ2-1
v_call: TRBV7-9
cdr3_nt: TGTGCCAGCAGCCTACTAGCGGGAGCTAACAATGAGCAGTTCTTC
cdr3_aa: CASSLLAGANNEQFF

cdr3_length: 13
clone_size: -
d_call: TRBD2
j_call: TRBJ2-7
v_call: TRBV29-1
cdr3_nt: TGCAGCGTTACGGGACTAGCGGGAGACGAGCAGTACTTC
cdr3_aa: CSVTGLAGDEQYF

cdr3_length: 15
clone_size: few
d_call: TRBD1
j_call: TRBJ2-7
v_call: TRBV2
cdr3_nt: TGTGCCAGCAGTGCCCGACAGGGAATGCTCTACGAGCAGTACTTC
cdr3_aa: CASSARQGMLYEQYF

cdr3_length: 16
clone_size: few
d_call: TRBD2
j_call: TRBJ2-7
v_call: TRBV18
cdr3_nt: TGTGCCAGCTCACAAGGGCGACTAGCGGCTGCCTACGAGCAGTACTTC
cdr3_aa: CASSQGRLAAAYEQYF

cdr3_length: 13
clone_size: -
d_call: -
j_call: TRBJ2-5
v_call: TRBV29-1
cdr3_nt: TGCAGTTCACGGTGGGGCCCCCAGGAGACCCAGTACTTC
cdr3_aa: CSSRWGPQETQYF

cdr3_length: 15
clone_size: once
d_call: -
j_call: TRBJ1-1
v_call: TRBV7-2
cdr3_nt: TGTGCCAGCAGCTTAGACGCGGGTATACCCACTGAAGCTTTCTTT
cdr3_aa: CASSLDAGIPTEAFF

cdr3_length: 14
clone_size: -
d_call: TRBD1
j_call: TRBJ2-2
v_call: TRBV5-1
cdr3_nt: TGCGCCAGCAGCTGGACAGGCGGGACCGGGGAGCTGTTTTTT
cdr3_aa: CASSWTGGTGELFF

cdr3_length: 13
clone_size: -
d_call: -
j_call: TRBJ2-5
v_call: TRBV18
cdr3_nt: TGTGCCAGCTCACCTAGCCTTTCGGAGACCCAGTACTTC
cdr3_aa: CASSPSLSETQYF

cdr3_length: 16
clone_size: -
d_call: TRBD2
j_call: TRBJ2-7
v_call: TRBV6-5
cdr3_nt: TGTGCCAGCAGTTACTTGACTAGCGGGAGGGCGGTAGAGCAGTACTTC
cdr3_aa: CASSYLTSGRAVEQYF

cdr3_length: 15
clone_size: few
d_call: TRBD2
j_call: TRBJ2-3
v_call: TRBV11-1
cdr3_nt: TGTGCCAGCAGCCACTCGGGGGGGCGCACAGATACGCAGTATTTT
cdr3_aa: CASSHSGGRTDTQYF

cdr3_length: 13
clone_size: -
d_call: -
j_call: TRBJ1-1
v_call: TRBV5-5
cdr3_nt: TGTGCCAGCAGCTTGGGGACGGGGCTTGAAGCTTTCTTT
cdr3_aa: CASSLGTGLEAFF

cdr3_length: 10
clone_size: -
d_call: TRBD1
j_call: TRBJ2-5
v_call: TRBV6-9
cdr3_nt: TGTGCCAGAGACAGGGGGACCCAGTACTTC
cdr3_aa: CARDRGTQYF

cdr3_length: 15
clone_size: -
d_call: TRBD1
j_call: TRBJ1-3
v_call: TRBV5-6
cdr3_nt: TGTGCCAGCAGCTTGGTGACAGGGTCTGGAAACACCATATATTTT
cdr3_aa: CASSLVTGSGNTIYF